Below are 32 T cell receptor beta chains sequenced from a single sample in a study of STAT5B mutations in CD4+ large granular lymphocyte leukemia. TCRdb's table, derived via immunoSEQ multiplex PCR, lists solely in-frame clones and lacks some. The repertoire includes around 8,100 clones, about 74% of them detected once, and about 70% sits in the top ten. The sample consisted of PBMCs. Source of these receptors: a woman aged 60-70 years with CD4+ T-cell large granular lymphocyte leukemia.

The chain recombines TRBV11-2 with TRBJ1-1; D gene unclear. Germline CDR1 is SGHAT and CDR2 is FQNNGV. V gave up 5 bases and J gave up 2 bases, with 9 bases separating them. The CDR3 is made up of 13 amino acids. The CDR3 nucleotides read TGTGCCAGCAGCCCCAAGGTCAACACTGAAGCTTTCTTT. Protein: CASSPKVNTEAFF.

The genes are TRBV4-3 and TRBJ2-7, with 10 bases lining up with TRBD2. Germline V gene sequence: CDR1 LGHNA, CDR2 YSLEER. The CDR3 length is 16 residues. Trimming cost V 1 base and J 6 bases; bases outside gene matches: 9. CDR3 in amino acids: CASSQASSGSGFEQYF. The CDR3 coding sequence is TGCGCCAGCAGCCAAGCCTCTAGCGGGAGCGGTTTCGAGCAGTACTTC.

The rearrangement uses TRBV15 and TRBJ2-7; maybe TRBD2 (5 bases). The CDR3 is 14 amino acids. The germline gives CDR1 LNHNV, CDR2 YYDKDF (reference sequence). Deletions cut 4 bases from V and 4 bases from J, with 14 bases between. The CDR3 nucleotides are TGTGCCACCAGCATCCCGGGGTCTCCGTACGAGCAGTACTTC. Encoded protein: CATSIPGSPYEQYF. The variable domain in full, with the rest retrieved from reference TRBV15 and TRBJ2-7, is DAMVIQNPRYQVTQFGKPVTLSCSQTLNHNVMYWYQQKSSQAPKLLFHYYDKDFNNEADTPDNFQSRRPNTSFCFLDIRSPGLGDTAMYLCATSIPGSPYEQYFGPGTRLTVT.

This chain connects TRBV4-3 to TRBJ1-1; D ambiguous. The CDR3 extends over 13 amino acids. Germline CDR1 LGHNA, CDR2 YSLEER. The V and J ends lost 5 bases and 0 bases respectively, with 7 bases between them. CDR3 in amino acids: CASSGQLNTEAFF. Written as DNA, the CDR3 is TGCGCCAGCAGCGGGCAGTTGAACACTGAAGCTTTCTTT.

The chain carries TRBV28 and TRBJ2-7; 7 bases are a match to TRBD1. The CDR3 loop spans 11 amino acids. CDR1 MDHEN and CDR2 SYDVKM come from the germline V gene. The J segment lost 11 bases and the V segment lost 2 bases, leaving 3 bases of the junction unmatched. CDR3 coding DNA: TGTGCCAGCAGTTTAGGGGACAGAGAGTACTTC. It encodes CASSLGDREYF.

The chain combines TRBV9 with TRBJ2-2, with 8 bases matching TRBD2. This CDR3 is built from 16 residues. In germline, CDR1 is SGDLS, CDR2 YYNGEE. V lost 4 bases, J lost 3 bases, and 8 bases stayed unmatched. As DNA, the CDR3 is TGTGCCAGCAGCCGATCGAGCGGGGGATACACCGGGGAGCTGTTTTTT. Encoded protein: CASSRSSGGYTGELFF.

This chain links TRBV27 with TRBJ2-7; no clear D. V was cut by 5 bases and J by 0 bases, with 14 bases left in between. CDR3 size: 15 residues. Germline values: CDR1 MNHEY, CDR2 SMNVEV (reference sequence). Here the CDR3 reads CASSPSGGFSYEQYF. The CDR3 coding sequence is TGTGCCAGCAGTCCCTCGGGCGGCTTCTCCTACGAGCAGTACTTC.

This clone was counted a single time. This chain joins TRBV7-2 and TRBJ2-2; D ambiguous. This CDR3 has 16 residues. In germline, CDR1 is SGHTA, CDR2 FQGNSA. The V and J ends lost 4 bases and 6 bases respectively, with 18 bases between them. The CDR3 reads CASSSSAVRDSGELFF. The CDR3 DNA reads as TGTGCCAGCAGCTCTTCCGCCGTCAGAGACTCCGGGGAGCTGTTTTTT.

The chain employs TRBV7-2 and TRBJ2-5; 8 bases are a match to TRBD1. Per the germline V gene, CDR1 is SGHTA and CDR2 is FQGNSA. V shed 5 bases and J 4 bases; nucleotides not matched to a gene: 0. The CDR3 has 12 residues. The CDR3 DNA reads as TGTGCCAGCAGCCAGGGGGCAGAGACCCAGTACTTC. Amino acids: CASSQGAETQYF.

This clone was recorded a few times. This sequence joins TRBV5-4 and TRBJ1-5; tentative D call: TRBD1 (5 bases). The CDR3 consists of 14 residues. Germline V gives CDR1 SGHNT, CDR2 YYREEE (reference sequence). Trimming removed 4 bases at V and 1 base at J, with 9 bases between. The DNA of the CDR3 is TGTGCCAGCAGCCCGGGGGGGAGCAATCAGCCCCAGCATTTT. It yields the protein CASSPGGSNQPQHF.

J is TRBJ2-7 and V is TRBV29-1, with D possibly TRBD2 on 6 matching bases. Trimming stripped 2 bases from V and 0 bases from J, with 8 bases between. Germline CDR1 is SQVTM and CDR2 is ANQGSEA. This CDR3 comprises 13 residues. The CDR3 sequence is CSVEWRGSYEQYF. Written as DNA, the CDR3 is TGCAGCGTTGAATGGCGGGGCTCCTACGAGCAGTACTTC.

The chain employs TRBV2 and TRBJ2-7; D gene ambiguous. This CDR3 has 13 amino acids. The V end was cut by 8 bases, the J end by 0 bases, with 11 bases between. Germline CDR1 and CDR2: SNHLY and FYNNEI. This CDR3 reads CASDPTGSYEQYF. The CDR3 nucleotides are TGTGCCAGCGACCCGACGGGCTCCTACGAGCAGTACTTC.

The V gene is TRBV5-4, the J gene TRBJ1-2; 7 nucleotides match TRBD1. After removal of 0 bases from V and 4 bases from J, the junction contained 3 bases not matched to a gene. Germline V gives CDR1 SGHNT, CDR2 YYREEE (reference sequence). The CDR3 has 14 amino acids. CDR3 sequence: CASSLDRGGYGYTF. DNA of the CDR3: TGTGCCAGCAGCTTGGACAGGGGCGGCTATGGCTACACCTTC.

The gene calls are TRBV12-5 and TRBJ1-1; 9 positions match TRBD1. Germline CDR1 LGHNT, CDR2 FRNRAP. V shed 6 bases and J 3 bases; nucleotides not matched to a gene: 5. The CDR3 sequence is 14 residues long. Here the CDR3 DNA reads TGTGCTAGTGGCCGGGGGGACAGGGACACTGAAGCTTTCTTT. Translating gives CASGRGDRDTEAFF.

The chain combines TRBV7-2 with TRBJ2-3; TRBD2 agrees at 12 bases. Germline CDR1 and CDR2: SGHTA and FQGNSA. Losses at the gene ends were 5 bases for V and 3 bases for J; bases not matched to a gene: 6. This CDR3 has 16 residues. In nucleotides, the CDR3 is TGTGCCAGCAGCCTGGGACTAGCGGGCTCTACAGATACGCAGTATTTT. Residues: CASSLGLAGSTDTQYF. Together with reference TRBV7-2 and TRBJ2-3, the CDR3 gives the full variable domain: GAGVSQSPSNKVTEKGKDVELRCDPISGHTALYWYRQSLGQGLEFLIYFQGNSAPDKSGLPSDRFSAERTGGSVSTLTIQRTQQEDSAVYLCASSLGLAGSTDTQYFGPGTRLTVL.

DNA for the CDR3: TGTGCCAGTAGTAGCGGACTAGCGGGAGCTAACACCGGGGAGCTGTTTTTT. It translates to CASSSGLAGANTGELFF. The chain links TRBV19 to TRBJ2-2; 13 bases are shared with TRBD2. V shed 4 bases, J shed 2 bases, and the junction held 4 bases outside the gene matches. The CDR3 runs 17 residues. The germline V gene has CDR1 LNHDA and CDR2 SQIVND (reference sequence).

The chain has TRBV19 and TRBJ1-5; 8 nucleotides line up with TRBD1. J was trimmed by 7 bases and V by 5 bases; bases with no gene match: 7. Germline CDR1 and CDR2: LNHDA and SQIVND (reference sequence). The CDR3 is 14 amino acids. CDR3 coding DNA: TGTGCCAGTAGTGTCGGACAGGGAGACCAGCCCCAGCATTTT. As protein: CASSVGQGDQPQHF.

This rearrangement joins TRBV2 to TRBJ1-2, with TRBD1 matching over 10 bases. Germline V CDR1 and CDR2: SNHLY, FYNNEI. The CDR3 is 16 amino acids. The V and J ends lost 5 bases and 4 bases, in that order; junction bases with no gene match: 10. CDR3 region: CASSIDRGPSIYGYTF. The CDR3 region has the DNA TGTGCCAGCAGTATCGACAGGGGGCCCTCCATCTATGGCTACACCTTC. The whole variable domain, remainder taken from reference TRBV2 and TRBJ1-2, is EPEVTQTPSHQVTQMGQEVILRCVPISNHLYFYWYRQILGQKVEFLVSFYNNEISEKSEIFDDQFSVERPDGSNFTLKIRSTKLEDSAMYFCASSIDRGPSIYGYTFGSGTRLTVV.

This chain connects TRBV19 to TRBJ2-2, with TRBD1 identical over 10 bases. Per the germline V gene, CDR1 is LNHDA and CDR2 is SQIVND (reference sequence). V lost 7 bases and J lost 7; bases outside the gene matches: 12. This CDR3 has 16 amino acids. Written as DNA, the CDR3 is TGTGCCAGTACCGAATTAGGGACAGGGGCCTACGGGGAGCTGTTTTTT. This gives the protein CASTELGTGAYGELFF.

This clone was seen once. The V call is TRBV6-4, the J call TRBJ1-2; tentatively, D is TRBD1 (5 bases). V was cut by 5 bases and J by 3 bases, with 10 bases left in between. The CDR3 sequence is 13 residues long. Germline V gene lookup returns CDR1 MRHNA and CDR2 SNTAGT. The DNA for the CDR3 is TGTGCCAGCAGTCCCGGGGGAGACTATGGCTACACCTTC. This translates into CASSPGGDYGYTF.

The chain employs TRBV7-8 and TRBJ1-1; no clear D. Germline CDR1 is SGHVS and CDR2 is FQNEAQ. CDR3 size: 11 residues. V was cut by 2 bases and J by 7 bases, with 5 bases left in between. The DNA of the CDR3 is TGTGCCAGCAGCTTAACCCTTGAAGCTTTCTTT. It yields the protein CASSLTLEAFF.

The rearrangement joins TRBV14 to TRBJ2-7; 7 bases match TRBD1. Trimming took 6 bases from V and 0 from J; bases not matched to a gene: 23. CDR1 and CDR2 (germline): SGHDN, FVKESK. The CDR3 loop spans 20 amino acids. CDR3 bases: TGTGCCAGCAGTATGGACCTCGGACAGGACATTATTATTCGCTCCTACGAGCAGTACTTC. This codes for CASSMDLGQDIIIRSYEQYF.

The chain carries TRBV7-2 and TRBJ2-5, with D perhaps given as TRBD1 or TRBD2 (6 bases each). V was trimmed by 4 bases and J by 8 bases, leaving 20 bases between them. The V gene's germline CDR1 is SGHTA and CDR2 FQGNSA. This CDR3 spans 15 amino acids. In DNA, the CDR3 is TGTGCCAGCAGCTCAATCTTCGGGGGCTCAGTTACCCAGTACTTC. This sequence encodes CASSSIFGGSVTQYF.

The chain recombines TRBV2 with TRBJ1-5; 7 nucleotides agree with TRBD1. This CDR3 region has 15 residues. Germline V lookup: CDR1 SNHLY, CDR2 FYNNEI. The V gene end was trimmed by 1 base and the J gene end by 9 bases; junction bases not matched to a gene: 9. This chain's CDR3 is CASSEVQGSLGPQHF. CDR3 nucleotides: TGTGCCAGCAGTGAAGTACAGGGGTCCCTGGGGCCCCAGCATTTT.

The J gene is TRBJ1-2, the V gene TRBV6-6; D gene unclear. This CDR3 is 14 amino acids long. V lost 5 bases and J lost 0, with 10 bases in between. The germline CDR1 and CDR2 sequences are MNHNY and SVGAGI (reference sequence). The CDR3 nucleotides are TGTGCCAGCAGTCTGGGCGGACCTAACTATGGCTACACCTTC. This translates into CASSLGGPNYGYTF.

The chain links TRBV15 to TRBJ1-5, with D possibly being TRBD1 (6 bases). The CDR3 is 21 residues long. In germline, CDR1 is LNHNV, CDR2 YYDKDF (reference sequence). V lost 1 base to trimming and J lost 2 bases, with 27 bases between them. CDR3 in amino acids: CATSRGYPKGGEKMGNQPQHF. CDR3 in DNA: TGTGCCACCAGCAGAGGTTACCCCAAAGGGGGTGAGAAGATGGGCAATCAGCCCCAGCATTTT.

The chain carries TRBV7-8 and TRBJ2-5, with 7 bases lining up with TRBD1. The J segment lost 1 base and the V segment lost 5 bases, leaving 7 bases of the junction unmatched. This CDR3 is built from 15 residues. The germline gives CDR1 SGHVS, CDR2 FQNEAQ. CDR3 loop: CASSPPRQGQETQYF. The CDR3 region has the DNA TGTGCCAGCAGCCCCCCCCGACAGGGCCAAGAGACCCAGTACTTC.

The V call is TRBV5-5, the J call TRBJ2-1; 10 nucleotides match TRBD2. The CDR3 extends over 15 amino acids. Germline V lookup: CDR1 SGHKS, CDR2 YYEKEE (reference sequence). V gave up 4 bases and J gave up 4 bases; unmatched junction bases: 5. The CDR3 spells CASSPSGGGYNEQFF. CDR3 bases: TGTGCCAGCAGCCCAAGCGGGGGGGGTTACAATGAGCAGTTCTTC.

The rearrangement uses TRBV27 and TRBJ1-6; D call uncertain. Trimming removed 2 bases from V and 7 bases from J, with 3 bases in between. This CDR3 is 12 amino acids long. Germline V gene sequence: CDR1 MNHEY, CDR2 SMNVEV (reference sequence). CDR3 residues: CASSLINSPLHF. Written as DNA, the CDR3 is TGTGCCAGCAGTTTAATAAATTCACCCCTCCACTTT.

Only one count was recorded for this clone. The chain couples TRBV9 to TRBJ2-3; possibly TRBD2 for D (6 bases). CDR1 and CDR2 (germline): SGDLS, YYNGEE. CDR3 size: 15 residues. V shed 4 bases and J shed 1 base, with 13 bases lying between them. CDR3: CASSPRDLGTDTQYF. The CDR3 DNA reads as TGTGCCAGCAGCCCCCGGGACTTGGGCACAGATACGCAGTATTTT.

The rearrangement links TRBV5-4 to TRBJ2-4; D may be TRBD2 (8 bases). Germline values: CDR1 SGHNT, CDR2 YYREEE (reference sequence). Trimming stripped 4 bases from V and 2 bases from J, with 16 bases between. The CDR3 length is 16 residues. In DNA form, the CDR3 reads TGTGCCAGCAGCCCTCGGGAGGGGGCGACCAAAAACATTCAGTACTTC. Protein sequence: CASSPREGATKNIQYF.

The chain has TRBV11-2 and TRBJ2-5, with TRBD2 as a possible D gene (6 bases). CDR3 length: 13 amino acids. The V and J ends lost 1 base and 5 bases respectively, with 8 bases between them. CDR1 and CDR2 (germline): SGHAT, FQNNGV. CDR3 bases: TGTGCCAGCAGCTTAGGGGGACTGGAGACCCAGTACTTC. It is translated as CASSLGGLETQYF.